This T cell receptor (beta chain) was recovered during a study of shared clonotypes between healthy human individuals. In the original processing: Without quality scores, immunoSEQ junctional reads could not be filtered like full-length reads. The table came from immunoSEQ multiplex PCR; TCRdb's copy has only in-frame clones and leaves some out. The V and J calls and clone size are taken from that table; D and trimming were inferred from the DNA. The profile shows about 2.4 million clones, around nine tenths of them singletons. The CDR3 runs to 15 residues. V trimming: 3 bases; J trimming: 0 bases; junction bases outside the gene matches: 8. From germline, CDR1 is GTSNPN and CDR2 SVGIG (reference sequence). Turning to this clone: Its antigen is still unknown.

Findings and limits, study-wide: The study drew on few donors, limiting represented genetic and exposure-history diversity.

The source is a man aged 18 to 35 in good health. The sequencing sample was made of naive CD4+ T cells sorted from blood. The subset denotes: CD45RA+ positively selected. J is TRBJ2-7 and V is TRBV30, with 7 bases that match TRBD2. The DNA of the CDR3 is TGTGCCTGGAGAAGAGCGGGGCTCAGCTCCTACGAGCAGTACTTC. This encodes CAWRRAGLSSYEQYF.